Below, 9 T cell receptor beta chains from the same sample are listed, as sequenced in a study of cytomegalovirus exposure and HLA in healthy donors. TCRdb's copy holds only in-frame clones and misses some; the assay was immunoSEQ multiplex PCR. The table records 70,000 to 75,000 clones, about 94% of them present only once. The sequencing input was PBMCs. The receptors here all came from a woman aged 18 to 35 in good health and CMV-seronegative.

This sequence joins TRBV18 and TRBJ2-3; 12 bases fit TRBD2. The CDR3 runs to 16 residues. Germline assignment: CDR1 KGHSH and CDR2 LQKENI. The J segment lost 0 bases and the V segment lost 3 bases, leaving 1 base of the junction unmatched. CDR3 amino acids: CASSPGTSGSTDTQYF. Here the CDR3 DNA reads TGTGCCAGCTCACCTGGGACTAGCGGGAGCACAGATACGCAGTATTTT. The full variable domain, in which reference TRBV18 and TRBJ2-3 provide the parts outside the CDR3, is NAGVMQNPRHLVRRRGQEARLRCSPMKGHSHVYWYRQLPEEGLKFMVYLQKENIIDESGMPKERFSAEFPKEGPSILRIQQVVRGDSAAYFCASSPGTSGSTDTQYFGPGTRLTVL.

V gene TRBV7-3 combines with J gene TRBJ2-1, with TRBD2 matching over 12 bases. CDR3 size: 16 residues. After removal of 4 bases from V and 5 bases from J, the junction contained 6 bases not matched to a gene. The germline V gene encodes CDR1 SGHTA and CDR2 FQGTGA. DNA for the CDR3: TGTGCCAGCAGCTCCCTAGCGGGAGGGCTGGACAATGAGCAGTTCTTC. The encoded protein is CASSSLAGGLDNEQFF.

The chain recombines TRBV4-1 with TRBJ2-4; 7 bases are shared with TRBD2. Germline CDR1 MGHRA, CDR2 YSYEKL. Trimming cost V 0 bases and J 5 bases; bases outside gene matches: 7. This CDR3 is 16 amino acids long. The CDR3 DNA reads as TGCGCCAGCAGCCAAGAGGCGGGGGTGTCCGAAAACATTCAGTACTTC. Amino acids: CASSQEAGVSENIQYF.

This chain uses TRBV4-1 with TRBJ1-2; tentatively, D is TRBD1 (5 bases). The CDR3 extends over 16 amino acids. Trimming took off 1 base at V and 4 bases at J, with 16 bases between the two ends. CDR1 is MGHRA, CDR2 YSYEKL, per germline. DNA for the CDR3: TGCGCCAGCAGCCAAGCCGGGACTCGGTGGAGCTATGGCTACACCTTC. This sequence encodes CASSQAGTRWSYGYTF.

The V gene is TRBV2, the J gene TRBJ2-2; perhaps TRBD2 as D (5 bases). Germline V CDR1 and CDR2: SNHLY, FYNNEI. The CDR3 sequence is 14 residues long. Trimming removed 5 bases from V and 8 bases from J, with 15 bases in between. The CDR3 DNA reads TGTGCCAGCAGTCGGGTAGTCGAGGGAGGGGAGCTGTTTTTT. Translated: CASSRVVEGGELFF.

This chain links TRBV13 with TRBJ2-7; D unclear. Trimming cost V 1 base and J 3 bases, with 7 bases left between them. CDR3 size: 13 residues. CDR1 and CDR2 from the germline V gene are PRHDT and FYEKMQ (reference sequence). Here the CDR3 reads CASSLERDYEQYF. The CDR3 DNA reads as TGTGCCAGCAGCTTAGAACGAGACTACGAGCAGTACTTC.

This chain joins TRBV30 and TRBJ2-5; the match to TRBD2 covers 10 bases. Per germline, CDR1 GTSNPN and CDR2 SVGIG (reference sequence). J gave up 5 bases and V 3 bases, and 0 bases lay outside the gene matches. The CDR3 runs to 12 residues. CDR3 sequence: CAWRGLAETQYF. CDR3 bases: TGTGCCTGGAGGGGACTAGCGGAGACCCAGTACTTC.

This chain connects TRBV28 to TRBJ2-3; a possible D gene is TRBD1 (7 bases). Trimming removed 8 bases at V and 2 bases at J, with 11 bases between. This CDR3 spans 13 amino acids. From germline, CDR1 is MDHEN and CDR2 SYDVKM. The CDR3 DNA reads TGTGCCAGCTCCAGGGGGGCCACAGATACGCAGTATTTT. It specifies CASSRGATDTQYF.

The chain links TRBV7-2 to TRBJ2-2, with 8 bases fitting TRBD2. Trimming cost V 5 bases and J 5 bases; bases outside gene matches: 10. In germline, CDR1 is SGHTA, CDR2 FQGNSA. CDR3 length equals 16 residues. The CDR3 loop is CASSKPQREMTGELFF. For the CDR3, the DNA is TGTGCCAGCAGCAAACCCCAGCGGGAGATGACCGGGGAGCTGTTTTTT.